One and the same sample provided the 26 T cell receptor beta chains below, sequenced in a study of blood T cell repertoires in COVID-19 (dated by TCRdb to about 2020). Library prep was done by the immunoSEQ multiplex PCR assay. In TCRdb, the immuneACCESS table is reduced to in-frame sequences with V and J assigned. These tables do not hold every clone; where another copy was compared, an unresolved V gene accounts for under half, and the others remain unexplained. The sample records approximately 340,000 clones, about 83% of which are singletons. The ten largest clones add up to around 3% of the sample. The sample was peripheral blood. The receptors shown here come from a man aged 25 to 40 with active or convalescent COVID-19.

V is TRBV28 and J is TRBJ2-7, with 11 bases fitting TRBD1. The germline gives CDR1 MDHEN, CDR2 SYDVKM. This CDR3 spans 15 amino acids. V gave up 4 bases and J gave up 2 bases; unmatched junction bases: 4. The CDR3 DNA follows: TGTGCCAGCAGTTCGCCGGGACAGGGGGCCTACGAGCAGTACTTC. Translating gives CASSSPGQGAYEQYF.

This CDR3 reads CASSLDSGRNEQYF. CDR3 bases: TGTGCCAGCAGCTTAGACTCCGGGAGAAACGAGCAGTACTTC. V is TRBV7-9 and J is TRBJ2-7, with D perhaps TRBD2 (6 bases). Trimming cost V 1 base and J 5 bases, with 12 bases left between them. This CDR3 comprises 14 residues. Germline-derived CDR1 and CDR2 are SEHNR and FQNEAQ (reference sequence).

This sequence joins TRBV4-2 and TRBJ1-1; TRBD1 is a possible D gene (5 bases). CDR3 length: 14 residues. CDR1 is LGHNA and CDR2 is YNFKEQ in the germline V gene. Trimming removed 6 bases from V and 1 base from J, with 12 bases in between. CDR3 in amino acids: CASRPGGGNTEAFF. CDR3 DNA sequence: TGTGCCAGCAGGCCCGGCGGGGGGAACACTGAAGCTTTCTTT.

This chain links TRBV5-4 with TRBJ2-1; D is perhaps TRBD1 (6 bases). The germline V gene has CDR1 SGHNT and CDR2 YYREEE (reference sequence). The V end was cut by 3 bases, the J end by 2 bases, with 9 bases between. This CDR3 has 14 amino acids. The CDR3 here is CASSSKGAYNEQFF. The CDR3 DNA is TGTGCCAGCAGCTCCAAGGGGGCCTACAATGAGCAGTTCTTC.

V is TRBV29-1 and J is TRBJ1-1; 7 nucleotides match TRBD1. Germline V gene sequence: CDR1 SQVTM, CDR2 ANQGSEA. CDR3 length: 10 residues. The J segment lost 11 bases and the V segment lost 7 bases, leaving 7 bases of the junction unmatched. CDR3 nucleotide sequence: TGCAGCGCTTCGGACAGGACGGCTTTCTTT. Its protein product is CSASDRTAFF. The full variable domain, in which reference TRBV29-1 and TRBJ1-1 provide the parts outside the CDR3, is SAVISQKPSRDICQRGTSLTIQCQVDSQVTMMFWYRQQPGQSLTLIATANQGSEATYESGFVIDKFPISRPNLTFSTLTVSNMSPEDSSIYLCSASDRTAFFGQGTRLTVV.

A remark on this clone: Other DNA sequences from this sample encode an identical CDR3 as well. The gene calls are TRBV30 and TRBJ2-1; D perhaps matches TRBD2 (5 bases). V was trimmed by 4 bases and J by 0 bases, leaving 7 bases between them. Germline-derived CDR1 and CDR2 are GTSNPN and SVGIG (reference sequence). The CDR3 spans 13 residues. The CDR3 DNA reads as TGTGCCTGGATTCGGGACTCCTACAATGAGCAGTTCTTC. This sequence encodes CAWIRDSYNEQFF.

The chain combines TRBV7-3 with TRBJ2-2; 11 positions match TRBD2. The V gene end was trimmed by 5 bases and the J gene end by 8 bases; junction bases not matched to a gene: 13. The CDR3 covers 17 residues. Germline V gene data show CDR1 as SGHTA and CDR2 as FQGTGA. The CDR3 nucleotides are TGTGCCAGCAGCAGTTCCGGGACTAGCGGCCTTGGGGGGGAGCTGTTTTTT. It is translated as CASSSSGTSGLGGELFF.

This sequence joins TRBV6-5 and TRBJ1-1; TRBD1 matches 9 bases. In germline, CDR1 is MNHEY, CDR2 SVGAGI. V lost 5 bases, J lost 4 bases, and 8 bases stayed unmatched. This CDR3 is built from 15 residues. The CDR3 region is CASSPVDRGFTEAFF. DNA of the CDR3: TGTGCCAGCAGTCCAGTGGACAGGGGTTTCACTGAAGCTTTCTTT.

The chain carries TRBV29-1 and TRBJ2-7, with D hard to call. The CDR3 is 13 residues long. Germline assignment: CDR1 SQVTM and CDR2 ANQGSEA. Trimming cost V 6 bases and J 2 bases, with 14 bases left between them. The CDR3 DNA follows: TGCAGCGTGCGGTCCCCTGCAGCCTACGAGCAGTACTTC. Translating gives CSVRSPAAYEQYF.

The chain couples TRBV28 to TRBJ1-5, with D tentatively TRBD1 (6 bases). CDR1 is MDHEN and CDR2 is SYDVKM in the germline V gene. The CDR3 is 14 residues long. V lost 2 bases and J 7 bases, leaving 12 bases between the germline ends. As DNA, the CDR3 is TGTGCCAGCAGTTTACGGGGGGCAGGGCAGCCCCAGCATTTT. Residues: CASSLRGAGQPQHF.

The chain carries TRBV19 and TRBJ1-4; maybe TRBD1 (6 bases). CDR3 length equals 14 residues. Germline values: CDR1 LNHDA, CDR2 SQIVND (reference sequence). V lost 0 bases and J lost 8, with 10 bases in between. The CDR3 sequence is CASSIEQGKEKLFF. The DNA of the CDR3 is TGTGCCAGTAGTATAGAGCAGGGGAAGGAAAAACTGTTTTTT.

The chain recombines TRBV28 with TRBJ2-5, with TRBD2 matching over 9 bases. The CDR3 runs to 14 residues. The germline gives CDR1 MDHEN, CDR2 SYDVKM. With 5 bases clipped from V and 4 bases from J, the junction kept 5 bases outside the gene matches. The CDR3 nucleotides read TGTGCCAGCAGTCCGTTAGCGGGAGCAGAGACCCAGTACTTC. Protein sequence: CASSPLAGAETQYF.

The CDR3 is CASSIGPGWTYEQYF. The DNA for the CDR3 is TGTGCCAGTAGTATCGGGCCAGGGTGGACCTACGAGCAGTACTTC. V gene TRBV19 combines with J gene TRBJ2-7, with D possibly matching TRBD1 (5 bases). This CDR3 spans 15 amino acids. The germline V and J ends were trimmed by 3 bases and 2 bases, with 14 bases remaining between them. Germline V gene sequence: CDR1 LNHDA, CDR2 SQIVND (reference sequence).

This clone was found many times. The CDR3 sequence is CASSQGGGRARRNEQFF. CDR3 sequence (DNA): TGCGCCAGCAGCCAAGGTGGCGGGAGGGCCCGCCGCAATGAGCAGTTCTTC. This sequence joins TRBV4-3 and TRBJ2-1; TRBD2 aligns across 9 bases. The V gene end was trimmed by 1 base and the J gene end by 6 bases; junction bases not matched to a gene: 10. Germline CDR1 and CDR2: LGHNA and YSLEER. The CDR3 contains 17 residues.

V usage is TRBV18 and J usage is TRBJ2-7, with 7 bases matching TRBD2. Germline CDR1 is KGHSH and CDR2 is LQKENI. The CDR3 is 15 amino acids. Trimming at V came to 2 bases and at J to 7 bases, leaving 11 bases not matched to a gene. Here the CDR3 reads CASSPRAGEASEQYF. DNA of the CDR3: TGTGCCAGCTCACCAAGGGCGGGAGAGGCTAGTGAGCAGTACTTC.

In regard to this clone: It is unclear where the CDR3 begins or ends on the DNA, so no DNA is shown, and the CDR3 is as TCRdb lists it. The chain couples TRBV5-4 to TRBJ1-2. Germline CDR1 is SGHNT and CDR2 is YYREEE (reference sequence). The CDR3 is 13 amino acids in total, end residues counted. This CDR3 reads CASSSGVNYGYTF.

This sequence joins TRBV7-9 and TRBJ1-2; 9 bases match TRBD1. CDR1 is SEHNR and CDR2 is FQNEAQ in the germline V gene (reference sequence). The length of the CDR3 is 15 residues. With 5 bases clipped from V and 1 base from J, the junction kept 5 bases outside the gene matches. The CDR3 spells CASSTGQGFNYGYTF. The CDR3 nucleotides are TGTGCCAGCAGCACGGGACAGGGCTTTAACTATGGCTACACCTTC.

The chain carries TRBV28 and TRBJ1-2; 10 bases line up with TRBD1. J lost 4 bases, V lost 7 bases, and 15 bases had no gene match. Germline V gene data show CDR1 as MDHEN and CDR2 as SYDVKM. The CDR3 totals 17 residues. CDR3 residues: CASIAYPRDRGGYGYTF. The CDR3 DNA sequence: TGTGCCAGCATCGCCTATCCCCGGGACAGGGGAGGCTATGGCTACACCTTC.

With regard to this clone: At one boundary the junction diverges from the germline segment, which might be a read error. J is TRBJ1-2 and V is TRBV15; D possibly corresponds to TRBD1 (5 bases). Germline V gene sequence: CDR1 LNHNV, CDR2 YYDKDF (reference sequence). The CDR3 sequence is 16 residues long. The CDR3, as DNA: TGTGCCACCAGCAGAGGCGGTCAGGGATCTAACTCTGGCTACACCTTC. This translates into CATSRGGQGSNSGYTF.

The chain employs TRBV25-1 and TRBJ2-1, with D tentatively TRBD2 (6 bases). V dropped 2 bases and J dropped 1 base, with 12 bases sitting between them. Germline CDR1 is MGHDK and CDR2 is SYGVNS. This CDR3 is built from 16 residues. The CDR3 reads CASSEEGGVSYNEQFF. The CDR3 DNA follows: TGTGCCAGCAGTGAAGAGGGCGGGGTATCCTACAATGAGCAGTTCTTC.

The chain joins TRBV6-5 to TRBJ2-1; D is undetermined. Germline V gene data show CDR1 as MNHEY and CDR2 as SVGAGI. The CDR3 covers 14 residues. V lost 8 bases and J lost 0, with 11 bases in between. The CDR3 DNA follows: TGTGCCAGCTCCGAGCGAAGCTCCTACAATGAGCAGTTCTTC. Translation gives CASSERSSYNEQFF.

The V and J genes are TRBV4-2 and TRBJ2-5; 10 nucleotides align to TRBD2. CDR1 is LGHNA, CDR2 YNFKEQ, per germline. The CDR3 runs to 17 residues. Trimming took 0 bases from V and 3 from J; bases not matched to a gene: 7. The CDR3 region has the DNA TGTGCCAGCAGCCAAGATCGGGGTCTAGCGGGGGAAGAGACCCAGTACTTC. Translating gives CASSQDRGLAGEETQYF.

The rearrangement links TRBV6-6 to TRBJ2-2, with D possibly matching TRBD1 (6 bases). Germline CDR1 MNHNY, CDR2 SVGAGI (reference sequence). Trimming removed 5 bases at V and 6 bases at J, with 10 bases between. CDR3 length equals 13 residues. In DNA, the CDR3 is TGTGCCAGCAGTAACAGGGAAGCCGGGGAGCTGTTTTTT. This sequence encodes CASSNREAGELFF.

CDR3 sequence (DNA): TGTGCCACCGTGTTCGGTGAAGCTTTCTTT. Protein sequence: CATVFGEAFF. The rearrangement links TRBV19 to TRBJ1-1; D unresolved. Germline CDR1 is LNHDA and CDR2 is SQIVND (reference sequence). The CDR3 extends over 10 amino acids. The germline V and J ends were trimmed by 10 bases and 7 bases, with 10 bases remaining between them. Together with reference TRBV19 and TRBJ1-1, the CDR3 gives the full variable domain: DGGITQSPKYLFRKEGQNVTLSCEQNLNHDAMYWYRQDPGQGLRLIYYSQIVNDFQKGDIAEGYSVSREKKESFPLTVTSAQKNPTAFYLCATVFGEAFFGQGTRLTVV.

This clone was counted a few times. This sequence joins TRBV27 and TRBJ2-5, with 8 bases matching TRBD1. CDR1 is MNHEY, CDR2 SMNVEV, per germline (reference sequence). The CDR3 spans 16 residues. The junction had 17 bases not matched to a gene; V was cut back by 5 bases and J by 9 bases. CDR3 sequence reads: CASSPRQGSRLLSQYF. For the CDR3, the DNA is TGTGCCAGCAGTCCGAGACAGGGGTCGCGCCTCCTGTCCCAGTACTTC.

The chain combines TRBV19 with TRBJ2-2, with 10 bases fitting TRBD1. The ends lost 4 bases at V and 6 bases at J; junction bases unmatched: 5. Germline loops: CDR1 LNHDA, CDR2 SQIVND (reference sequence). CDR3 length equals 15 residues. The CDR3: CASSTTGTGAGELFF. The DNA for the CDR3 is TGTGCCAGTAGTACAACCGGGACAGGGGCCGGGGAGCTGTTTTTT.